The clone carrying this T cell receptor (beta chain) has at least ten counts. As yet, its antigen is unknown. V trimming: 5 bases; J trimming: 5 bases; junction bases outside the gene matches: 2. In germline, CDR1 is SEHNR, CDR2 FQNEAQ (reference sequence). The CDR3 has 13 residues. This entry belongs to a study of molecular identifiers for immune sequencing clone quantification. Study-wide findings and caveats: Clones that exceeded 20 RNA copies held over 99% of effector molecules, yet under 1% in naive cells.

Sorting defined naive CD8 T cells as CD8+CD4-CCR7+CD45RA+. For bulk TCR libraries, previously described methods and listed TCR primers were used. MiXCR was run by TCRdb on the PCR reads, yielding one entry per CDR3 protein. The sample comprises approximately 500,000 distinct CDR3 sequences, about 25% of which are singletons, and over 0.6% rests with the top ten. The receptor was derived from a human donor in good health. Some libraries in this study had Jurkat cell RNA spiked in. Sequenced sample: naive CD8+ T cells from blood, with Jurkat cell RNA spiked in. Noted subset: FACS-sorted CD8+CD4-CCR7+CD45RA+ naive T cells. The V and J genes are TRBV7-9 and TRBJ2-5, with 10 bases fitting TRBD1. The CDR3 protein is CASSLDRGETQYF. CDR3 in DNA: TGTGCCAGCAGCCTGGACAGGGGGGAGACCCAGTACTTC.